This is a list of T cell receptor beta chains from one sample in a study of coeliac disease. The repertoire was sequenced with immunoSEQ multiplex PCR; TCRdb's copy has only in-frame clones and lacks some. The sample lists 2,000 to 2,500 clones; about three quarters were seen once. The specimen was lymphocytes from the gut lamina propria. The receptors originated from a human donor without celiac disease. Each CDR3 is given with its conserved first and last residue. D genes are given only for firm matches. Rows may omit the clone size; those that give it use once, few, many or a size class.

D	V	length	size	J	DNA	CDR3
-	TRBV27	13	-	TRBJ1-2	TGTGCCAGCAGTTTAACCGGGGGAACTGGCTACACCTTC	CASSLTGGTGYTF
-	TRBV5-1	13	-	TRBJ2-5	TGCGCTAGCAGTGGTACTAGCTGGGAGACCCAGTACTTC	CASSGTSWETQYF
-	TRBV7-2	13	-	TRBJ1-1	TGTGCCTCGAACTCCAGGGTTTTCGCTGAAGCTTTCTTT	CASNSRVFAEAFF
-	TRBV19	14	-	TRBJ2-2	TGTGCCAGTAGTATGGAACACAGGGCCGGGGAGCTGTTTTTT	CASSMEHRAGELFF
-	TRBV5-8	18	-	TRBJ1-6	TGTGCCAGCAGCTTGGAGCCCCACAAACAGGGATATAATTCACCCCTCCACTTT	CASSLEPHKQGYNSPLHF
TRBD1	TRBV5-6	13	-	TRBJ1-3	TGTGCCAGCAGCTTAGACAGGGTGGACACCATATATTTT	CASSLDRVDTIYF
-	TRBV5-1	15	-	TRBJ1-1	TGCGCCAGCAGCGCGGACCTAGGAGGGAACACTGAAGCTTTCTTT	CASSADLGGNTEAFF
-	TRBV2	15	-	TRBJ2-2	TGTGCCAGCAGTCGCGGGGTCGTTAACACCGGGGAGCTGTTTTTT	CASSRGVVNTGELFF
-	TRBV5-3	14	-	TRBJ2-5	TGTGCCAGAAGCTTGTTAAAGAGGAAAGAGACCCAGTACTTC	CARSLLKRKETQYF
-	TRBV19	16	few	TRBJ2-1	TGTGCCAGTAGGGGCAGGGAGGCCACCCTCTACAATGAGCAGTTCTTC	CASRGREATLYNEQFF
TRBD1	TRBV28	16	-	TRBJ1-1	TGTGCCAGCAAACTCCCGGGACAGGGGATGAACACTGAAGCTTTCTTT	CASKLPGQGMNTEAFF
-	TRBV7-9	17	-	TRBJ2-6	TGTGCCAGCAGGTTTCCGGGTCCCCTCTCTGGGGCCAACGTCCTGACTTTC	CASRFPGPLSGANVLTF
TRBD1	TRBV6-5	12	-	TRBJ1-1	TGTGCCAGCAGTTTCATACAGGGGGAAGCTTTCTTT	CASSFIQGEAFF
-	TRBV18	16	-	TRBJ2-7	TGTGCCAGCTCACCAAGAGGACAGAACCCCCCCGGGGAGCAGTACTTC	CASSPRGQNPPGEQYF
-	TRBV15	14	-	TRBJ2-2	TGTGCCACCAGCAGACCATCGAACACCGGGGAGCTGTTTTTT	CATSRPSNTGELFF
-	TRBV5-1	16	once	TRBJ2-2	TGCGCCAGCAGCGTCTTTTCGGGGACGAACACCGGGGAGCTGTTTTTT	CASSVFSGTNTGELFF
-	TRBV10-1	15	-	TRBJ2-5	TGCGCCAGCAGTGAGCCCATAGCGAACCAAGAGACCCAGTACTTC	CASSEPIANQETQYF
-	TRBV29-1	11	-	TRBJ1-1	TGCAGCGTGGGGGGAGACAGAGAAGCTTTCTTT	CSVGGDREAFF
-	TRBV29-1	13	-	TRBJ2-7	TGCAGCGCCCACCAGGGGACGGCCTACGAGCAGTACTTC	CSAHQGTAYEQYF
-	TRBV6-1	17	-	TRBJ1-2	TGTGCCAGCAGTGGGATGCTAAGTGGGAGAAAGACCTATGGCTACACCTTC	CASSGMLSGRKTYGYTF
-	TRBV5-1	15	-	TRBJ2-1	TGCGCCAGCAGCTCCGCACTCGAATCCTACAATGAGCAGTTCTTC	CASSSALESYNEQFF
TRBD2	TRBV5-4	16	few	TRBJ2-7	TGTGCCAGCAGCTTGTCTAGCGGGGGGGCCTTATACGAGCAGTACTTC	CASSLSSGGALYEQYF
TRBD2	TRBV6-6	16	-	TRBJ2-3	TGTGCCAGCAGTGCCCTTAGCGGGGGCCGCACAGATACGCAGTATTTT	CASSALSGGRTDTQYF
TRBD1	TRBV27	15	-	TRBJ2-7	TGTGCCAGCAGCCCTTGGACAGGGTCCCCCTACGAGCAGTACTTC	CASSPWTGSPYEQYF
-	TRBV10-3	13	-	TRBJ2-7	TGTGCCATCAGTGATCGGGGGAACTACGAGCAGTACTTC	CAISDRGNYEQYF
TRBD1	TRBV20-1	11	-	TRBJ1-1	TGCAGTGCGCGAGGGGGCGCGCCAGCTTTCTTT	CSARGGAPAFF
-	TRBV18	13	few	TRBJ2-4	TGTGCCAGCTCACCTGCAGGCGAAAACATTCAGTACTTC	CASSPAGENIQYF
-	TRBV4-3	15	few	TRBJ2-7	TGCGCCAGCAGCCAAGGGCTTGGCCAGTCCTACGAGCAGTACTTC	CASSQGLGQSYEQYF
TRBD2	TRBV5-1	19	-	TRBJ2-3	TGCGCCAGCAGCTCGCGGCCCCTAACTAGCGGGAGTCACGCAGATACGCAGTATTTT	CASSSRPLTSGSHADTQYF
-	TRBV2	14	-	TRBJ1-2	TGTGCCAGCAGTGAAGTTGGGAGGCACTATGGCTACACCTTC	CASSEVGRHYGYTF
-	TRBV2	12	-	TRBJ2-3	TGTGCCAGCAGGGGGAGGTCAGATACGCAGTATTTT	CASRGRSDTQYF